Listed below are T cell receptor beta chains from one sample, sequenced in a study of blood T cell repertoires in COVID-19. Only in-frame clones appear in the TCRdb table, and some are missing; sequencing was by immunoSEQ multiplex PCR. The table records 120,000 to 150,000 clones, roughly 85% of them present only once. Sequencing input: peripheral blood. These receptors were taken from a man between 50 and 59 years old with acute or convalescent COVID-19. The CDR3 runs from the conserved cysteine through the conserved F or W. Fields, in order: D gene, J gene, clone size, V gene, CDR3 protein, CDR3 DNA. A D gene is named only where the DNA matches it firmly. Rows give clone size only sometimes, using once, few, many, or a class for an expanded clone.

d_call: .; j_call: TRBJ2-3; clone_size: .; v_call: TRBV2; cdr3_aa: CASSELASGYTDTQYF; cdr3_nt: TGTGCCAGCAGTGAACTAGCGTCAGGATACACAGATACGCAGTATTTT
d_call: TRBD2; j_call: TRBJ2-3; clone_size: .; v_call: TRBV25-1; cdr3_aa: CASTRSGGITDTQYF; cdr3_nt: TGTGCCAGCACTCGCTCGGGGGGGATCACAGATACGCAGTATTTT
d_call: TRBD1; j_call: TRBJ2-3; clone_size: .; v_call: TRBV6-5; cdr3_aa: CASRGTGLRTDTQYF; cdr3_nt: TGTGCCAGCAGGGGGACAGGGCTTCGCACAGATACGCAGTATTTT
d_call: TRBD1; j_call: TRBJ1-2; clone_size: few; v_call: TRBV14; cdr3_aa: CASSPRDSGNYGYTF; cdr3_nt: TGTGCCAGCAGCCCAAGGGACAGCGGCAACTATGGCTACACCTTC
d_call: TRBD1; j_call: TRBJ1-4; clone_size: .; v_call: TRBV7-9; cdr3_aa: CASSLGQGSNEKLFF; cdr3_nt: TGTGCCAGCAGCTTAGGACAGGGTAGTAATGAAAAACTGTTTTTT
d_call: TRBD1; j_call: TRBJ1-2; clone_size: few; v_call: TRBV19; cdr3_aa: CASSKTGDGYTF; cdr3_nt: TGTGCCAGTAGTAAGACAGGGGATGGCTACACCTTC
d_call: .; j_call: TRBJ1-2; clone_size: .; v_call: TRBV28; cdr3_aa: CASSRRQYGYTF; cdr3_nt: TGTGCCAGCAGCCGCCGACAGTATGGCTACACCTTC
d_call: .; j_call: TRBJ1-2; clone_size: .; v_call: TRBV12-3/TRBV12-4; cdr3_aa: CASSFSRSGGTF; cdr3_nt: TGTGCCAGCAGTTTCAGCAGGTCGGGAGGCACCTTC
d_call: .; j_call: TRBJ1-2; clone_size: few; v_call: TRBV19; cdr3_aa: CASSLGQPYGYTF; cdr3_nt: TGTGCCAGTAGTTTAGGACAGCCCTATGGCTACACCTTC
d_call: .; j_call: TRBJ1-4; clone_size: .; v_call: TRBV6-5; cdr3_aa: CASSPTTGGKELFF; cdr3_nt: TGTGCCAGCAGTCCTACCACTGGGGGGAAAGAACTGTTTTTT
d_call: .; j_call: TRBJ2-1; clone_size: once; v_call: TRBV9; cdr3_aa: CASSVVGEWRGYNEQFF; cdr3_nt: TGTGCCAGCAGCGTTGTTGGGGAGTGGAGGGGCTACAATGAGCAGTTCTTC
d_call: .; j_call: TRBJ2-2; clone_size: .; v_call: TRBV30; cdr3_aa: CACPTVYFGTGELFF; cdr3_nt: TGTGCCTGCCCGACAGTGTATTTTGGGACCGGGGAGCTGTTTTTT
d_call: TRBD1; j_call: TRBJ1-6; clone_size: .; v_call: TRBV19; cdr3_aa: CASSPDRGSYNSPLHF; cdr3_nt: TGTGCCAGTAGTCCGGACAGGGGCTCCTATAATTCACCCCTCCACTTT
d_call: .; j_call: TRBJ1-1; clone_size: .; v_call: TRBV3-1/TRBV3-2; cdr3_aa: CASSQRRGVNTEAFF; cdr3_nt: TGTGCCAGCAGCCAGCGCAGGGGTGTGAACACTGAAGCTTTCTTT
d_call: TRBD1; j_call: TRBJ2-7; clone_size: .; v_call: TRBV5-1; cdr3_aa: CASSQGQGLTAEQYF; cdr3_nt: TGCGCCAGCAGCCAAGGACAGGGCCTCACGGCCGAGCAGTACTTC
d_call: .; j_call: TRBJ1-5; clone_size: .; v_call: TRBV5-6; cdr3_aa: CASRQGNQPQHF; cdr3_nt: TGTGCCAGCAGACAGGGTAATCAGCCCCAGCATTTT
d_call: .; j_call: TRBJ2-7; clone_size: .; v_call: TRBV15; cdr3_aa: CATSREPGASGRYEQYF; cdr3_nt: TGTGCCACCAGCAGAGAACCAGGTGCCTCAGGGAGGTACGAGCAGTACTTC
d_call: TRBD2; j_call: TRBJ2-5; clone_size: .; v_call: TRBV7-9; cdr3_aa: CASSLAWERGRSQETQYF; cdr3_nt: TGTGCCAGCAGCTTAGCATGGGAGCGGGGTCGATCGCAAGAGACCCAGTACTTC
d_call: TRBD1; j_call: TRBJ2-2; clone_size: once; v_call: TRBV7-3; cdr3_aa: CASSLHMTGLGYTGELFF; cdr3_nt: TGTGCCAGCAGCCTCCACATGACAGGGTTGGGGTACACCGGGGAGCTGTTTTTT
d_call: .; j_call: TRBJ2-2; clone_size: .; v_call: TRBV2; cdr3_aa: CANKDRNTGELFF; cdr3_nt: TGTGCCAACAAGGACAGGAACACCGGGGAGCTGTTTTTT
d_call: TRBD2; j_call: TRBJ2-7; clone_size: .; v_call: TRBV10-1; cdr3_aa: CASSEGLAGVYEQYF; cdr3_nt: TGCGCCAGCAGTGAGGGACTAGCGGGAGTCTACGAGCAGTACTTC
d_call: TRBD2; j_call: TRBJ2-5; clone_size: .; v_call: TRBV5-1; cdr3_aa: CASSLGTSPPQETQYF; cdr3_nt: TGCGCCAGCAGCTTGGGGACTAGTCCCCCCCAAGAGACCCAGTACTTC
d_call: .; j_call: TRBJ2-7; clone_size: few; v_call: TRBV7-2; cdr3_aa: CASSLIIGADKFYEQYF; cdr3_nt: TGTGCCAGCAGCTTAATTATAGGTGCGGACAAATTCTACGAGCAGTACTTC
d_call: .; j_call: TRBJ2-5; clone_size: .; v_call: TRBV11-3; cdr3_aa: CASSSYLDGSLETQYF; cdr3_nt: TGTGCCAGCAGCTCCTATCTGGACGGGAGCTTGGAGACCCAGTACTTC
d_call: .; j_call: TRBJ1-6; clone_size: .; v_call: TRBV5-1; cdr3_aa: CASSPRTSTGSNSPLHF; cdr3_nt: TGCGCCAGCAGCCCGCGGACCTCTACGGGGTCCAATTCACCCCTCCACTTT
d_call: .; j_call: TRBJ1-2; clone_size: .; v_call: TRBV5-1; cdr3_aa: CASSLGGAGYGYTF; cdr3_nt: TGCGCCAGCAGCCTGGGAGGCGCGGGGTATGGCTACACCTTC
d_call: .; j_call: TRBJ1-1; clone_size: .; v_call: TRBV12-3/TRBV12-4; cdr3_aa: CASSITVAEAFF; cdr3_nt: TGTGCCAGCAGTATTACGGTTGCTGAAGCTTTCTTT
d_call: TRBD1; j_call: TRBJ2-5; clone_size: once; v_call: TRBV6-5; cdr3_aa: CATKQDRQGQETQYF; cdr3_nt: TGTGCCACCAAACAGGACAGACAGGGCCAAGAGACCCAGTACTTC
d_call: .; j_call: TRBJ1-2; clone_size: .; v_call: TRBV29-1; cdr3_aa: CSVESVRNYGYTF; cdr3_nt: TGCAGCGTTGAGTCGGTCAGGAACTATGGCTACACCTTC
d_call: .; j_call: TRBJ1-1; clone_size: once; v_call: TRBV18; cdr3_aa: CASSPLSDSIAEAFF; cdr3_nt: TGTGCCAGCTCACCACTAAGTGACAGTATTGCAGAAGCTTTCTTT
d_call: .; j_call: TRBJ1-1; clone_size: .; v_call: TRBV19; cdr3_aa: CASRQGGTEAFF; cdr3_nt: TGTGCCAGTAGACAGGGTGGCACTGAAGCTTTCTTT
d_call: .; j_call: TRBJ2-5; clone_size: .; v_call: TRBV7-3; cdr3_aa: CASSLNGESQETQYF; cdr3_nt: TGTGCCAGCAGCTTAAACGGGGAATCCCAAGAGACCCAGTACTTC
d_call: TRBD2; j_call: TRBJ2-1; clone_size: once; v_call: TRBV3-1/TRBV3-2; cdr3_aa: CASSQAGGSYNEQFF; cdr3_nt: TGTGCCAGCAGCCAAGCGGGGGGGTCCTACAATGAGCAGTTCTTC
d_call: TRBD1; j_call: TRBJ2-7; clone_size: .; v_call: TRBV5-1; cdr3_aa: CASSFSRDRGREQYF; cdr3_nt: TGCGCCAGCAGCTTTTCCCGGGACAGGGGGCGCGAGCAGTACTTC
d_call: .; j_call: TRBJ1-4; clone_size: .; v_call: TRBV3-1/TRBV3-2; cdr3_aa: CASSQDVGGSDGEKLFF; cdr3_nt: TGTGCCAGCAGCCAAGATGTAGGAGGGAGTGATGGTGAAAAACTGTTTTTT
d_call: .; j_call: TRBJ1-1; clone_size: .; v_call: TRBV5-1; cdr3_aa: CASSLGDGVRPNTEAFF; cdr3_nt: TGCGCCAGCAGCTTAGGAGACGGAGTCCGCCCGAACACTGAAGCTTTCTTT
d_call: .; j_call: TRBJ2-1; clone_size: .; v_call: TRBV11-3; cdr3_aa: CASSLDPPNNEQFF; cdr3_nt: TGTGCCAGCAGCTTAGATCCTCCTAACAATGAGCAGTTCTTC
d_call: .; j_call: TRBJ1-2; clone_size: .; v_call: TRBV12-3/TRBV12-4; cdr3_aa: CASARRGWRGYTF; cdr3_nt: TGTGCCAGCGCCCGCCGGGGATGGCGTGGCTACACCTTC
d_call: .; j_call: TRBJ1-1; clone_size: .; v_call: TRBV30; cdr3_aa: CAWSSWAGRDGRTEAFF; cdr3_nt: TGTGCCTGGAGTTCTTGGGCAGGGCGGGACGGACGGACTGAAGCTTTCTTT
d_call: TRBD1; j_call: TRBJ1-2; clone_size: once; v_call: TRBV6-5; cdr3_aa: CASSLGGTANYGYTF; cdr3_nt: TGTGCCAGCTCACTAGGGGGGACAGCGAACTATGGCTACACCTTC
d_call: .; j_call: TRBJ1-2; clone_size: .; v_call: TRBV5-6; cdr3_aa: CASSPGPLPGYTF; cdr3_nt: TGTGCCAGCAGCCCTGGGCCCCTTCCTGGCTACACCTTC
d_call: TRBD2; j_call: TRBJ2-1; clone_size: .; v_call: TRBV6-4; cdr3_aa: CASSRERGNEQFF; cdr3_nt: TGTGCCAGCTCGAGGGAGCGGGGCAATGAGCAGTTCTTC
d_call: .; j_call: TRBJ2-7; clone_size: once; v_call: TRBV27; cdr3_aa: CASSLSRVYEQYF; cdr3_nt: TGTGCCAGCAGTTTATCGAGAGTCTACGAGCAGTACTTC
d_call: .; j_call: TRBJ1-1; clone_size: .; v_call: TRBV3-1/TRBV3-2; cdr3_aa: CASSPAGGTEAFF; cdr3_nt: TGTGCCAGCAGCCCGGCCGGGGGCACTGAAGCTTTCTTT
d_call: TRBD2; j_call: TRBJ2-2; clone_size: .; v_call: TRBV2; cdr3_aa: CASRGTSGAGELFF; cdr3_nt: TGTGCCAGCAGGGGGACTAGCGGGGCCGGGGAGCTGTTTTTT
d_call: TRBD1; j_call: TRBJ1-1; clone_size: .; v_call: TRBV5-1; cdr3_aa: CASSPGQGLMNTEAFF; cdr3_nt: TGCGCCAGCAGCCCGGGACAGGGTTTGATGAACACTGAAGCTTTCTTT
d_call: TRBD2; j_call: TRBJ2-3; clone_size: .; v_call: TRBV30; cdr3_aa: CAWNRGGADTQYF; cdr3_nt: TGTGCCTGGAACCGCGGGGGGGCCGATACGCAGTATTTT
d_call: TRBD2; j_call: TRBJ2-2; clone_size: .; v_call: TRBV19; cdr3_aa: CASSMKGPAGGTGELFF; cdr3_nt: TGTGCCAGTAGTATGAAAGGTCCAGCGGGAGGAACCGGGGAGCTGTTTTTT
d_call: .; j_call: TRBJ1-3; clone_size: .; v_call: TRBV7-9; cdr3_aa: CASSPVMASGNTIYF; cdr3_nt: TGTGCCAGCAGCCCCGTAATGGCCTCTGGAAACACCATATATTTT
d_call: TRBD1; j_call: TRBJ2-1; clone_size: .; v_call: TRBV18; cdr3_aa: CASSYTGGGYNEQFF; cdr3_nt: TGTGCCAGCTCATACACAGGGGGAGGCTACAATGAGCAGTTCTTC
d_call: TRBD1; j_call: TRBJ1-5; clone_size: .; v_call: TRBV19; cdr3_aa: CASSPDVRDRLYSNQPQHF; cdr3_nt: TGTGCCAGTAGCCCCGACGTCCGGGACAGGCTATATAGCAATCAGCCCCAGCATTTT
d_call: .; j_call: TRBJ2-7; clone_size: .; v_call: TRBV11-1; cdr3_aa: CASSAWTAYEQYF; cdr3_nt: TGTGCCAGCAGCGCCTGGACAGCGTACGAGCAGTACTTC
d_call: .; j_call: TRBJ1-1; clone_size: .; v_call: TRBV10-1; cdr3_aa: CASSPMDRSMNTEAFF; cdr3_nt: TGCGCCAGCAGTCCTATGGACAGATCGATGAACACTGAAGCTTTCTTT